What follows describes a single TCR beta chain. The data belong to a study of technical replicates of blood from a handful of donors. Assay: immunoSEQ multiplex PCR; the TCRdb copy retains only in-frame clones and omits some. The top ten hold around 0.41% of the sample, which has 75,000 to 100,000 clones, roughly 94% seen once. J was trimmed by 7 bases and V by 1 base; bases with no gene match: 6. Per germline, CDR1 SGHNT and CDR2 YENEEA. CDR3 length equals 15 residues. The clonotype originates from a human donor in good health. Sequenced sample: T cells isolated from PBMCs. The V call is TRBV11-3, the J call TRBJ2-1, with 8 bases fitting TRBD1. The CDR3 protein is CASSLGGQVTNEQFF. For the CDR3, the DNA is TGTGCCAGCAGCTTAGGGGGACAGGTTACAAATGAGCAGTTCTTC.